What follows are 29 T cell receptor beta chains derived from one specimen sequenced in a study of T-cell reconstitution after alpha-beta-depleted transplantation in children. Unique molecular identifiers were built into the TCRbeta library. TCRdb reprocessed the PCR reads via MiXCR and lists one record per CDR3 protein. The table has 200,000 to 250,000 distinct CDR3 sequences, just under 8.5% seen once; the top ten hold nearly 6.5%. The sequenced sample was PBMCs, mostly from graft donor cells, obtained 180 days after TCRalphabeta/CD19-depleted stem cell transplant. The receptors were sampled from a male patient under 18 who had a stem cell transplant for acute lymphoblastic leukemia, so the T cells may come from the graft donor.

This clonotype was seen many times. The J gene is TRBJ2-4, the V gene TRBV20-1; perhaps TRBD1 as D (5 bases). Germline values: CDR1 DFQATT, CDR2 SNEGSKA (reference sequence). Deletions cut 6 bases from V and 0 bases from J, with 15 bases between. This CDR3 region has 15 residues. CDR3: CSALRTHIAKNIQYF. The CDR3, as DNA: TGCAGTGCCCTCAGGACACATATAGCCAAAAACATTCAGTACTTC.

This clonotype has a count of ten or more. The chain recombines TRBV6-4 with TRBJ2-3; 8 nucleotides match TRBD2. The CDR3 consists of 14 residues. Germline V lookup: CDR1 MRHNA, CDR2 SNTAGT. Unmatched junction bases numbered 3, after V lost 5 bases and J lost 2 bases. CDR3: CASSMTSATDTQYF. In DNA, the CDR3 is TGTGCCAGCAGTATGACTAGCGCCACAGATACGCAGTATTTT.

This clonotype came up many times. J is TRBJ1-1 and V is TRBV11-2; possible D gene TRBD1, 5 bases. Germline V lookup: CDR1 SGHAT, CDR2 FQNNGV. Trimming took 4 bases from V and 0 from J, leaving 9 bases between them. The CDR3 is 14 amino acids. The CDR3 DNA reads TGTGCCAGCAGCTCCGGGACTATGAACACTGAAGCTTTCTTT. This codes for CASSSGTMNTEAFF.

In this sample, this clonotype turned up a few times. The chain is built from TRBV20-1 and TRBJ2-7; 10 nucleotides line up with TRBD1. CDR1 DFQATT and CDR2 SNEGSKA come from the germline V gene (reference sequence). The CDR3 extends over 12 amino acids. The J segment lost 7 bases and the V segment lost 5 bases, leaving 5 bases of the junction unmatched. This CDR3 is CSASGQGREQYF. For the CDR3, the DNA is TGCAGTGCTTCGGGACAGGGGAGAGAGCAGTACTTC.

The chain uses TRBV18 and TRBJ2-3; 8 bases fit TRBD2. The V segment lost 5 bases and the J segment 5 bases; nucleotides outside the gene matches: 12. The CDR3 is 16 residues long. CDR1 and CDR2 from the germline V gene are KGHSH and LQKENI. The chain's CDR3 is CASSSTPGLVRDTQYF. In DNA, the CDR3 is TGTGCCAGCTCATCAACCCCGGGACTAGTAAGAGATACGCAGTATTTT.

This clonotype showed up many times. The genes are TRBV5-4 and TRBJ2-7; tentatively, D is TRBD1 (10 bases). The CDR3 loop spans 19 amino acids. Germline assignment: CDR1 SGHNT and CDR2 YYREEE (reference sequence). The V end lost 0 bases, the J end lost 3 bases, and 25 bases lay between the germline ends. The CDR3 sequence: CASSLDPDRGTSFHYEQYF. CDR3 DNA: TGTGCCAGCAGCTTGGATCCGGACAGGGGGACTAGCTTCCACTACGAGCAGTACTTC. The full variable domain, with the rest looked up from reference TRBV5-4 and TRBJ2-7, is ETGVTQSPTHLIKTRGQQVTLRCSSQSGHNTVSWYQQALGQGPQFIFQYYREEENGRGNFPPRFSGLQFPNYSSELNVNALELDDSALYLCASSLDPDRGTSFHYEQYFGPGTRLTVT.

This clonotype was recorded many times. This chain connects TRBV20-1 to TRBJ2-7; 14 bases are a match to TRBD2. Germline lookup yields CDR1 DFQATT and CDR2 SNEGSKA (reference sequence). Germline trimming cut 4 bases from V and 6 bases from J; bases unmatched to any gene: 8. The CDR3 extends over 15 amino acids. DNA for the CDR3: TGCAGTGCTAACTTAGGGACTAGCGGGAGTGTCGAGCAGTACTTC. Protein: CSANLGTSGSVEQYF.

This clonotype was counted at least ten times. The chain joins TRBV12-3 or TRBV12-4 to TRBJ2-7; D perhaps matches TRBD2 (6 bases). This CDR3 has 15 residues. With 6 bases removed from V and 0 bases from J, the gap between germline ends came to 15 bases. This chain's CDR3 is CASRWRALSSYEQYF. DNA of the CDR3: TGTGCCAGCAGGTGGAGGGCCCTGAGCTCCTACGAGCAGTACTTC.

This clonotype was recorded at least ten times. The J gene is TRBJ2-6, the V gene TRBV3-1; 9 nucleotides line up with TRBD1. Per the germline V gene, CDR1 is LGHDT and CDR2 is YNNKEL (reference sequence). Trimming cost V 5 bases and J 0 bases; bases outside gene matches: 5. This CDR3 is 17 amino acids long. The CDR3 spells CASSSGTGNSGANVLTF. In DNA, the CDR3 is TGTGCCAGCAGCTCCGGGACAGGGAACTCTGGGGCCAACGTCCTGACTTTC.

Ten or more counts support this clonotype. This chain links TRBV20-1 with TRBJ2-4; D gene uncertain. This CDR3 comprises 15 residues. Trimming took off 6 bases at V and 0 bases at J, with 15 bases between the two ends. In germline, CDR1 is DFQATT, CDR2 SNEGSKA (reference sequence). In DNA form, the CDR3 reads TGCAGTGCCAGCGACGCTCTATTAGCCAAAAACATTCAGTACTTC. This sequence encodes CSASDALLAKNIQYF.

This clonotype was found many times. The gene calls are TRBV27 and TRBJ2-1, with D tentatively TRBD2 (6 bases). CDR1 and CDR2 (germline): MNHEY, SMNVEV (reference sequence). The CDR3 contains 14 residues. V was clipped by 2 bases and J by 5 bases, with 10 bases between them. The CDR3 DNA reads TGTGCCAGCAGTTTAGGTAGCGGAGACAATGAGCAGTTCTTC. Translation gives CASSLGSGDNEQFF.

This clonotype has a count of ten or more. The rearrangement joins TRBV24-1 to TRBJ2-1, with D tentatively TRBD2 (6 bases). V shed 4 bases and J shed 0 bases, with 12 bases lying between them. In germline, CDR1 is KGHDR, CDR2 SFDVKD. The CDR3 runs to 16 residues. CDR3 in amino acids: CATSDPTRSSYNEQFF. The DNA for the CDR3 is TGTGCCACCAGTGACCCGACTAGGAGCTCCTACAATGAGCAGTTCTTC.

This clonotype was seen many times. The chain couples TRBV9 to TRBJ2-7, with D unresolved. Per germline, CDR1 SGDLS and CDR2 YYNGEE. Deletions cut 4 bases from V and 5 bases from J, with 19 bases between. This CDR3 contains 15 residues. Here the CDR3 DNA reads TGTGCCAGCAGCCCTTCGCCCAGGCAGTCCGACGAGCAGTACTTC. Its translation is CASSPSPRQSDEQYF.

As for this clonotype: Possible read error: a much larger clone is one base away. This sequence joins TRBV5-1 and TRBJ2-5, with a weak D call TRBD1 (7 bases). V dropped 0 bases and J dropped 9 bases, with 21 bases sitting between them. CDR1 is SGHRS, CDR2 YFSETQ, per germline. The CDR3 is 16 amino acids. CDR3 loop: CASSLVLGGGGEPQYF. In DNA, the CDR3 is TGCGCCAGCAGCTTGGTCCTTGGAGGGGGCGGTGAGCCCCAGTACTTC.

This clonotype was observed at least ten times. The CDR3 sequence: CASSIRREWTETGTGELFF. In DNA form, the CDR3 reads TGTGCCAGCAGCATACGCAGGGAGTGGACGGAGACAGGCACCGGGGAGCTGTTTTTT. The genes are TRBV11-1 and TRBJ2-2; TRBD1 might be the D (6 bases). Trimming left V 5 bases short and J 4 bases short, with 26 bases between. Germline CDR1 reads SGHAT; CDR2 reads FQDESV (reference sequence). CDR3 length equals 19 residues.

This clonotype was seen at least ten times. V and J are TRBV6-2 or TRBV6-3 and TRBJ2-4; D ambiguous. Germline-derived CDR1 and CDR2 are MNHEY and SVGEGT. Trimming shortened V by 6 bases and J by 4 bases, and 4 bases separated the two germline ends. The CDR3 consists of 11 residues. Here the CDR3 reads CASREKNIQYF. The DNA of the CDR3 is TGTGCCAGCAGAGAAAAAAACATTCAGTACTTC.

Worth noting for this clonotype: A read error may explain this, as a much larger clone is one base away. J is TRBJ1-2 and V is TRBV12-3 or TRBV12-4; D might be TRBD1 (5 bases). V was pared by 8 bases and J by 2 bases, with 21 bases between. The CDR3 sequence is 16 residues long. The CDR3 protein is CASGARVEVVNYGYTF. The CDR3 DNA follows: TGTGCCAGCGGTGCCAGGGTGGAGGTAGTCAACTATGGCTACACCTTC.

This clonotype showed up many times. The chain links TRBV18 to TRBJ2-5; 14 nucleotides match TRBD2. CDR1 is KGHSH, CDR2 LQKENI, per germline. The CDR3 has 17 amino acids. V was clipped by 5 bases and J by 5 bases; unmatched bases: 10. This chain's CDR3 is CASSSRLAGGPSETQYF. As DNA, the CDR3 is TGTGCCAGCTCATCAAGACTAGCGGGAGGGCCTTCGGAGACCCAGTACTTC.

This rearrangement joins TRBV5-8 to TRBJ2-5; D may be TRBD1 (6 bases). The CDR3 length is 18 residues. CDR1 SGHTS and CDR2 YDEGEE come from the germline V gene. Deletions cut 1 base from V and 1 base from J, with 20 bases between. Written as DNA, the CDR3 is TGTGCCAGCAGCTTGACCCACCATTGGGGACACCTCCAAGAGACCCAGTACTTC. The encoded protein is CASSLTHHWGHLQETQYF.

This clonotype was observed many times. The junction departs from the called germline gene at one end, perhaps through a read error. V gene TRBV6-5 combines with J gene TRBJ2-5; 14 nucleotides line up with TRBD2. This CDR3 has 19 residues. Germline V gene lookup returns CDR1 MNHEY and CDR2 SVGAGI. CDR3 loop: CASNYRPGLAGGVQETQYF. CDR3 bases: TGTGCCAGCAATTACCGCCCTGGACTAGCGGGAGGTGTTCAAGAGACCCAGTACTTC.

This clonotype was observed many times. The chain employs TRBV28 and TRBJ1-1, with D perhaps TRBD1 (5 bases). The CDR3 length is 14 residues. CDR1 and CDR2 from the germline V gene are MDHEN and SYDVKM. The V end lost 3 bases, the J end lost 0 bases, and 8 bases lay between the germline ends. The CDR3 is CASSLGVMNTEAFF. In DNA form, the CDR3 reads TGTGCCAGCAGTTTGGGGGTCATGAACACTGAAGCTTTCTTT.

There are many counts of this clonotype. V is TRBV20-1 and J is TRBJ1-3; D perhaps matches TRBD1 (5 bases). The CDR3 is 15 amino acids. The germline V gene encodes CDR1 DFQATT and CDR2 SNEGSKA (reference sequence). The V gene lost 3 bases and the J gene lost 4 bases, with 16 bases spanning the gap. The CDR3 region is CSARGVDSGGNTIYF. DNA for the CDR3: TGCAGTGCTAGGGGGGTCGACAGTGGAGGAAACACCATATATTTT.

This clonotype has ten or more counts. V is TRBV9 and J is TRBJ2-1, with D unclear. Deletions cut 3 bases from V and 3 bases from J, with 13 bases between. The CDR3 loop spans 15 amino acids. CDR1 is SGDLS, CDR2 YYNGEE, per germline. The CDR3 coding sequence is TGTGCCAGCAGCGCGGACCTAAGGCTCTACAATGAGCAGTTCTTC. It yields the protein CASSADLRLYNEQFF. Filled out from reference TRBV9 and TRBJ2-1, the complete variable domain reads DSGVTQTPKHLITATGQRVTLRCSPRSGDLSVYWYQQSLDQGLQFLIQYYNGEERAKGNILERFSAQQFPDLHSELNLSSLELGDSALYFCASSADLRLYNEQFFGPGTRLTVL.

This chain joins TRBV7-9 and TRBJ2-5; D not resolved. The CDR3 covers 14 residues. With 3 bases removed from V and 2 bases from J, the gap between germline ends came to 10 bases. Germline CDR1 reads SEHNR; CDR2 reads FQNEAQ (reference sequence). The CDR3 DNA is TGTGCCAGCAGCTTGGGCAGCACGCAAGAGACCCAGTACTTC. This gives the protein CASSLGSTQETQYF.

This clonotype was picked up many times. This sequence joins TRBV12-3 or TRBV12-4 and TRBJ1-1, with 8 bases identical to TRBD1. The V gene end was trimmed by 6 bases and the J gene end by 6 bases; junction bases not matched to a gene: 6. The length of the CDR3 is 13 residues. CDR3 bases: TGTGCCAGCAGGCGGACAGGGCTCCCTGAAGCTTTCTTT. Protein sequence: CASRRTGLPEAFF.

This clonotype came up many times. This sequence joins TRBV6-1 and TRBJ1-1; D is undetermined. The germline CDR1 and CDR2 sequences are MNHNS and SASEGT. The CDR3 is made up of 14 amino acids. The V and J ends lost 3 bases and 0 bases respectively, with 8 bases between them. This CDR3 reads CASSEQAMNTEAFF. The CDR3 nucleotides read TGTGCCAGCAGTGAGCAGGCCATGAACACTGAAGCTTTCTTT.

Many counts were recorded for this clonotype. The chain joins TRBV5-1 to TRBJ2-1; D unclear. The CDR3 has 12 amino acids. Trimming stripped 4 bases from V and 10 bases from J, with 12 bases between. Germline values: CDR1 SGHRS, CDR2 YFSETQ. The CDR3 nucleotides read TGCGCCAGCAGCCTCCATTTAGTAGAGCAGTTCTTC. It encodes CASSLHLVEQFF.

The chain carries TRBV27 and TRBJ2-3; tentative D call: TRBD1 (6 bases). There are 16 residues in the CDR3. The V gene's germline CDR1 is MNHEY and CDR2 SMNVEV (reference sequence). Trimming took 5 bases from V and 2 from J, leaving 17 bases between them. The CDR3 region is CASSLLGQTATDTQYF. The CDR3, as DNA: TGTGCCAGCAGTCTCCTCGGACAGACCGCCACAGATACGCAGTATTTT.

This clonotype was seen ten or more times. CDR3 in DNA: TGTGCCAGCAGCTTTATCCCGGACGGGAACACTGAAGCTTTCTTT. The encoded protein is CASSFIPDGNTEAFF. The chain has TRBV7-9 and TRBJ1-1, with D unresolved. From germline, CDR1 is SEHNR and CDR2 FQNEAQ (reference sequence). The CDR3 totals 15 residues. V was pared by 3 bases and J by 1 base, with 12 bases between.